The sequence of this T cell receptor beta chain was determined in a study of patients and donors after allogeneic stem cell transplantation. V lost 6 bases and J 10 bases, leaving 27 bases between the germline ends. This CDR3 comprises 15 residues. Looked up from germline, CDR1 is SQVTM and CDR2 is ANQGSEA. One entry per CDR3 protein results from TCRdb running MiXCR on the RT-PCR reads. Among roughly 880,000 distinct CDR3 sequences, about a sixth were seen once, and the ten largest hold 5% to 7.5%. This receptor was taken from a human donor who was either an allogeneic HSCT recipient or a stem cell or donor lymphocyte infusion donor (not recorded which). It is not recorded whose cells these are; they may come from a transplant donor. The chain recombines TRBV29-1 with TRBJ1-2, with D hard to call. Sequenced sample: blood, either unsorted or a sorted T cell fraction (not recorded which). CDR3 in amino acids: CSVGRLGREVLDYTF. The CDR3 DNA reads TGCAGCGTGGGCCGCTTGGGTAGGGAGGTATTAGACTACACCTTC.